One sample yielded the 30 T cell receptor beta chains listed below, sequenced in a study of cytotoxic CD8 clonotypes in ibrutinib-treated CLL. Method: immunoSEQ multiplex PCR; TCRdb's copy keeps in-frame clones and lacks some. In the table there are just over 200,000 clones, more than 65% of which are singletons. The source was PBMCs, collected after 12 months of ibrutinib treatment. The receptors come from a human donor with chronic lymphocytic leukemia.

This chain connects TRBV7-2 to TRBJ2-5; either TRBD1 or TRBD2 may fit D (7 bases each). The V and J ends lost 3 bases and 9 bases respectively, with 14 bases between them. The CDR3 is 13 residues long. Germline V gene sequence: CDR1 SGHTA, CDR2 FQGNSA. The CDR3 bases are TGTGCCAGCAGCTTGGGGAGGGGGCAGGCCCAGTACTTC. This gives the protein CASSLGRGQAQYF.

The V gene is TRBV2, the J gene TRBJ1-5; the D gene is possibly TRBD1 (6 bases). The V gene's germline CDR1 is SNHLY and CDR2 FYNNEI. The CDR3 is 14 residues long. V lost 4 bases and J lost 7, with 14 bases in between. CDR3 sequence reads: CASSGGGAGQPQHF. CDR3 nucleotides: TGTGCCAGCAGTGGTGGGGGGGCTGGCCAGCCCCAGCATTTT.

This clone was observed a single time. This sequence joins TRBV7-9 and TRBJ1-4; TRBD1 matches at 8 bases. Trimming removed 6 bases from V and 8 bases from J; junction bases left unmatched: 8. The CDR3 is 14 amino acids. Germline V gene data show CDR1 as SEHNR and CDR2 as FQNEAQ (reference sequence). The CDR3 sequence is CASSLQGGGEKLFF. The CDR3 coding sequence is TGTGCCAGCAGTTTACAGGGGGGAGGCGAAAAACTGTTTTTT.

This chain connects TRBV6-6 to TRBJ1-6; D gene ambiguous. Germline V gene lookup returns CDR1 MNHNY and CDR2 SVGAGI (reference sequence). The CDR3 consists of 16 residues. With 6 bases removed from V and 4 bases from J, the gap between germline ends came to 16 bases. CDR3 sequence: CASSRVGPQYNSPLHF. The CDR3 coding sequence is TGTGCCAGCAGCCGCGTCGGCCCTCAATATAATTCACCCCTCCACTTT.

The chain combines TRBV5-4 with TRBJ1-1; 10 bases map to TRBD1. The CDR3 extends over 18 amino acids. Germline V lookup: CDR1 SGHNT, CDR2 YYREEE (reference sequence). Losses at the gene ends were 4 bases for V and 5 bases for J; bases not matched to a gene: 17. In nucleotides, the CDR3 is TGTGCCAGCAGCCCATACCGGGACAGGGGAAGCGCGAGGACTGAAGCTTTCTTT. Amino acids: CASSPYRDRGSARTEAFF.

V usage is TRBV23-1 and J usage is TRBJ2-4; possibly TRBD1 or TRBD2 for D (5 bases each). TRBV23-1 is noted as an ORF with a role that remains uncertain. The length of the CDR3 is 21 residues. V lost 6 bases to trimming and J lost 0 bases, with 30 bases between them. The CDR3 is CASRGVLEGGKLDLAKNIQYF. As DNA, the CDR3 is TGCGCCAGCAGGGGGGTGCTCGAGGGCGGAAAACTGGATCTAGCCAAAAACATTCAGTACTTC.

The rearrangement joins TRBV7-9 to TRBJ2-3, with 15 bases lining up with TRBD2. Germline V gene sequence: CDR1 SEHNR, CDR2 FQNEAQ (reference sequence). CDR3 length: 17 amino acids. J lost 8 bases, V lost 5 bases, and 11 bases had no gene match. The CDR3 here is CASSPGLAGGPSGTQYF. CDR3 DNA sequence: TGTGCCAGCAGCCCTGGACTAGCGGGAGGGCCCTCCGGTACGCAGTATTTT.

The chain carries TRBV29-1 and TRBJ1-1, with D possibly TRBD1 on 5 matching bases. Deletions cut 5 bases from V and 0 bases from J, with 7 bases between. This CDR3 is built from 12 residues. Looked up from germline, CDR1 is SQVTM and CDR2 is ANQGSEA. CDR3 nucleotides: TGCAGCGTTCTACAGGTGAACACTGAAGCTTTCTTT. The encoded protein is CSVLQVNTEAFF.

The CDR3 bases are TGCGCCAGCAGCCAAGACTATGTAGGGGTTGGCTACACCTTC. Its translation is CASSQDYVGVGYTF. This chain joins TRBV4-1 and TRBJ1-2; D is perhaps TRBD1 (5 bases). There are 14 residues in the CDR3. CDR1 is MGHRA and CDR2 is YSYEKL in the germline V gene. Trimming removed 0 bases from V and 7 bases from J, with 12 bases in between.

The table lists this clone with many counts. The V call is TRBV30, the J call TRBJ2-1; 9 bases match TRBD2. This CDR3 is 15 amino acids long. Trimming took 4 bases from V and 8 from J; bases not matched to a gene: 12. Germline lookup yields CDR1 GTSNPN and CDR2 SVGIG (reference sequence). CDR3 nucleotides: TGTGCCTGGACGGGCGGGAGGGTTTATTTTGATGAGCAGTTCTTC. It is translated as CAWTGGRVYFDEQFF.

This chain links TRBV7-8 with TRBJ1-4; D call uncertain. This CDR3 has 14 residues. Germline CDR1 SGHVS, CDR2 FQNEAQ. V dropped 1 base and J dropped 8 bases, with 11 bases sitting between them. The CDR3 bases are TGTGCCAGCAGCTTAGGGGTACCACCGGAAAAACTGTTTTTT. It encodes CASSLGVPPEKLFF. Together with reference TRBV7-8 and TRBJ1-4, the CDR3 gives the full variable domain: GAGVSQSPRYKVAKRGQDVALRCDPISGHVSLFWYQQALGQGPEFLTYFQNEAQLDKSGLPSDRFFAERPEGSVSTLKIQRTQQEDSAVYLCASSLGVPPEKLFFGSGTQLSVL.

This chain connects TRBV7-2 to TRBJ2-3; the D is unclear. Germline V lookup: CDR1 SGHTA, CDR2 FQGNSA. This CDR3 spans 14 amino acids. V lost 4 bases, J lost 3 bases, and 11 bases lay in between. This chain's CDR3 is CASSSGPTTDTQYF. The DNA for the CDR3 is TGTGCCAGCAGCTCTGGGCCCACGACAGATACGCAGTATTTT.

The V and J genes are TRBV7-2 and TRBJ2-4; TRBD1 matches at 9 bases. Unmatched junction bases numbered 9, after V lost 3 bases and J lost 9 bases. Germline V gene sequence: CDR1 SGHTA, CDR2 FQGNSA. The CDR3 runs 15 residues. The CDR3 DNA reads as TGTGCCAGCAGCTTTATCGGGACAGGGTCGGTCATTCAGTACTTC. Translated: CASSFIGTGSVIQYF.

This sequence joins TRBV30 and TRBJ1-5; the D gene is possibly TRBD1 (5 bases). V gave up 3 bases and J gave up 6 bases, with 18 bases separating them. Germline V gene lookup returns CDR1 GTSNPN and CDR2 SVGIG (reference sequence). The CDR3 covers 15 residues. Here the CDR3 reads CAWSPLRGSGQPQHF. CDR3 nucleotide sequence: TGTGCCTGGAGCCCCTTGCGGGGGTCGGGTCAGCCCCAGCATTTT.

The chain combines TRBV20-1 with TRBJ2-7; the match to TRBD1 covers 7 bases. The CDR3 has 11 amino acids. Germline lookup yields CDR1 DFQATT and CDR2 SNEGSKA (reference sequence). The CDR3 sequence: CSAVEGAEQYF. CDR3 in DNA: TGCAGCGCTGTCGAGGGGGCCGAGCAGTACTTC.

The gene calls are TRBV4-2 and TRBJ2-7; D is perhaps TRBD1 (5 bases). The germline gives CDR1 LGHNA, CDR2 YNFKEQ. Trimming pared 3 bases from V and 5 bases from J, leaving 11 bases between. The length of the CDR3 is 13 residues. The CDR3 nucleotides are TGTGCCAGCAGCCACTCCGGACATAACGAGCAGTACTTC. It codes for CASSHSGHNEQYF.

This clone was seen more than once but under ten times. CDR3 nucleotide sequence: TGCGCCAGCAGCCTTCGGACAGGCACAGATACGCAGTATTTT. The encoded protein is CASSLRTGTDTQYF. The chain links TRBV5-1 to TRBJ2-3, with D perhaps TRBD1 (6 bases). The V end lost 4 bases, the J end lost 1 base, and 10 bases lay between the germline ends. CDR3 length: 14 residues. Germline CDR1 is SGHRS and CDR2 is YFSETQ.

The chain employs TRBV10-1 and TRBJ1-4; no clear D gene. Trimming removed 8 bases from V and 3 bases from J, with 16 bases in between. CDR3 length: 15 amino acids. CDR1 WNHNN and CDR2 SYGVQD come from the germline V gene (reference sequence). CDR3 in amino acids: CASARTLGANEKLFF. The CDR3 nucleotides read TGCGCCAGCGCCCGGACTCTCGGAGCTAATGAAAAACTGTTTTTT.

On this clone: At one of its ends the junction is not consistent with the germline gene, which may arise from a read error. Distinct nucleotide sequences in the sample also encode this CDR3. The chain couples TRBV19 to TRBJ2-1, with D possibly TRBD1 on 6 matching bases. Looked up from germline, CDR1 is LNHDA and CDR2 is SQIVND (reference sequence). The CDR3 contains 17 residues. CDR3 in DNA: TGTGCCAGTAGTATAGATCTGGGCAGGGGACCCTACAACGAGCAGTTCTTC. This translates into CASSIDLGRGPYNEQFF.

This clone was detected only a few times. Within the sample, other DNA sequences also encode this same CDR3. V is TRBV27 and J is TRBJ2-7; weak D call: TRBD1 (5 bases). The V and J ends lost 3 bases and 1 base respectively, with 7 bases between them. Germline loops: CDR1 MNHEY, CDR2 SMNVEV (reference sequence). This CDR3 has 13 residues. The CDR3: CASSLGQSYEQYF. In nucleotides, the CDR3 is TGTGCCAGCAGTTTGGGGCAATCCTACGAGCAGTACTTC.

The rearrangement uses TRBV5-5 and TRBJ1-1; the D is unclear. This CDR3 has 16 amino acids. Germline V gives CDR1 SGHKS, CDR2 YYEKEE (reference sequence). The V gene lost 8 bases and the J gene lost 6 bases, with 26 bases spanning the gap. The CDR3 loop reads CASSSLWGGGRAEAFF. In DNA form, the CDR3 reads TGTGCCAGTAGCAGCCTCTGGGGTGGTGGGCGGGCTGAAGCTTTCTTT.

V gene TRBV2 combines with J gene TRBJ1-1, with unresolved D. This CDR3 has 13 amino acids. Deletions cut 7 bases from V and 4 bases from J, with 13 bases between. Germline CDR1 is SNHLY and CDR2 is FYNNEI. The CDR3 is CASTELKGTEAFF. The CDR3 DNA reads as TGTGCCAGCACCGAATTGAAGGGCACTGAAGCTTTCTTT. Looking up the rest from reference TRBV2 and TRBJ1-1 gives the full variable domain: EPEVTQTPSHQVTQMGQEVILRCVPISNHLYFYWYRQILGQKVEFLVSFYNNEISEKSEIFDDQFSVERPDGSNFTLKIRSTKLEDSAMYFCASTELKGTEAFFGQGTRLTVV.

The chain carries TRBV28 and TRBJ1-2; D not certain. The CDR3 is 13 amino acids. V lost 6 bases and J 4 bases, leaving 12 bases between the germline ends. The germline gives CDR1 MDHEN, CDR2 SYDVKM. The CDR3 loop reads CASSPTVLYGYTF. CDR3 DNA sequence: TGTGCCAGCAGCCCAACAGTGCTCTATGGCTACACCTTC.

This clone came up a few times. The CDR3 DNA follows: TGTGCCAGCAGCTACGCCGGGACAGGGGGCACCGGGGAGCTGTTTTTT. As protein: CASSYAGTGGTGELFF. V gene TRBV27 combines with J gene TRBJ2-2; 11 bases are a match to TRBD1. The ends lost 6 bases at V and 4 bases at J; junction bases unmatched: 7. The CDR3 extends over 16 amino acids. Per germline, CDR1 MNHEY and CDR2 SMNVEV (reference sequence).

This clone was counted ten times or more. The rearrangement joins TRBV6-6 to TRBJ1-5; D ambiguous. V lost 1 base and J 3 bases, leaving 7 bases between the germline ends. Germline-derived CDR1 and CDR2 are MNHNY and SVGAGI (reference sequence). This CDR3 is 14 amino acids long. The CDR3 loop reads CASSYWQTNQPQHF. The CDR3 DNA reads TGTGCCAGCAGTTACTGGCAGACCAATCAGCCCCAGCATTTT.

This chain uses TRBV5-4 with TRBJ1-6, with D possibly matching TRBD1 (6 bases). This CDR3 is built from 14 residues. Germline loops: CDR1 SGHNT, CDR2 YYREEE (reference sequence). Trimming took 0 bases from V and 9 from J, leaving 10 bases between them. CDR3 bases: TGTGCCAGCAGCTTGGACAGGGTAGGTTCACCCCTCCACTTT. This gives the protein CASSLDRVGSPLHF.

J is TRBJ1-4 and V is TRBV4-1; tentatively, D is TRBD1 (5 bases). CDR3 length: 16 amino acids. V lost 1 base, J lost 5 bases, and 14 bases lay in between. Germline CDR1 and CDR2: MGHRA and YSYEKL. Here the CDR3 reads CASSQGGGSGNEKLFF. For the CDR3, the DNA is TGCGCCAGCAGCCAAGGGGGGGGGTCAGGGAATGAAAAACTGTTTTTT.

This chain joins TRBV10-3 and TRBJ1-4; no reliable D call. CDR3 length: 12 residues. Germline V CDR1 and CDR2: ENHRY, SYGVKD. Trimming cost V 4 bases and J 5 bases, with 5 bases left between them. The CDR3 is CAISGDNEKLFF. Here the CDR3 DNA reads TGTGCCATCAGTGGAGACAATGAAAAACTGTTTTTT.

The gene calls are TRBV19 and TRBJ2-3, with D tentatively TRBD2 (5 bases). Germline V gene data show CDR1 as LNHDA and CDR2 as SQIVND (reference sequence). This CDR3 region has 14 residues. The germline V and J ends were trimmed by 11 bases and 1 base, with 16 bases remaining between them. CDR3 DNA: TGTGCCTCCCGGAGACGGGAAGGCACAGATACGCAGTATTTT. Amino acids: CASRRREGTDTQYF. The whole variable domain, filled in from reference TRBV19 and TRBJ2-3, reads DGGITQSPKYLFRKEGQNVTLSCEQNLNHDAMYWYRQDPGQGLRLIYYSQIVNDFQKGDIAEGYSVSREKKESFPLTVTSAQKNPTAFYLCASRRREGTDTQYFGPGTRLTVL.

This clone appeared a few times. The chain couples TRBV5-1 to TRBJ2-2, with D maybe TRBD1 (5 bases). This CDR3 is 16 amino acids long. V dropped 1 base and J dropped 5 bases, with 15 bases sitting between them. Germline-derived CDR1 and CDR2 are SGHRS and YFSETQ. CDR3 sequence: CASSLSKGVVTGELFF. In DNA form, the CDR3 reads TGCGCCAGCAGCTTGTCTAAAGGGGTAGTGACCGGGGAGCTGTTTTTT. The variable domain in full, with the rest retrieved from reference TRBV5-1 and TRBJ2-2, is KAGVTQTPRYLIKTRGQQVTLSCSPISGHRSVSWYQQTPGQGLQFLFEYFSETQRNKGNFPGRFSGRQFSNSRSEMNVSTLELGDSALYLCASSLSKGVVTGELFFGEGSRLTVL.